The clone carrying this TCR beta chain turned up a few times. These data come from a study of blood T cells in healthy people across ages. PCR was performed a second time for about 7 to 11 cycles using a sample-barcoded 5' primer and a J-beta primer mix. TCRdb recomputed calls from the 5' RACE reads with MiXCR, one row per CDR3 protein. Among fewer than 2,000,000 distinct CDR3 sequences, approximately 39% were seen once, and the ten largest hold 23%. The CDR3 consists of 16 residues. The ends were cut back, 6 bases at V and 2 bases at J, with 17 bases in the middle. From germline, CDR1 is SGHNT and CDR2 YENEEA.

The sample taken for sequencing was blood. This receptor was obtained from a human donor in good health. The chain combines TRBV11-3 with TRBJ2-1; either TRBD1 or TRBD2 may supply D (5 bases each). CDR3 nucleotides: TGTGCCAGCAGTCCTGGAACGGGGCTGGCCTACAATGAGCAGTTCTTC. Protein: CASSPGTGLAYNEQFF.